These 7 T cell receptor beta chains originate from one sample sequenced in a study of neurological immune-mediated disorders. TCRdb passed the 5' RACE reads through MiXCR, listing each CDR3 protein once. In the table there are roughly 88,000 distinct CDR3 sequences, roughly 3.3% of which are singletons. The sequenced sample consisted of PBMCs. The source is a woman aged 50 to 60 with multiple sclerosis.

This clonotype was picked up many times. This chain links TRBV7-6 with TRBJ2-7; no clear D. The V and J ends lost 5 bases and 3 bases respectively, with 8 bases between them. The CDR3 extends over 12 amino acids. Germline V gene sequence: CDR1 SGHVS, CDR2 FNYEAQ. The CDR3 sequence is CASSNARYEQYF. The CDR3 DNA follows: TGTGCCAGCAGCAACGCGCGCTACGAGCAGTACTTC.

This clonotype was picked up a small number of times. Germline is not matched at one junction end, which may reflect a read error. This chain joins TRBV12-3 or TRBV12-4 and TRBJ1-5; D is perhaps TRBD1 (5 bases). The CDR3 has 13 residues. The CDR3: CASSNRQNKTQNF. The CDR3, as DNA: TGTGCCAGCAGCAACCGACAGAATAAGACCCAGAATTTT.

This clonotype was found many times. This chain uses TRBV7-2 with TRBJ1-6; tentatively, D is TRBD1 (5 bases). V was cut by 4 bases and J by 14 bases, with 12 bases left in between. The CDR3 spans 12 residues. Germline V gene lookup returns CDR1 SGHTA and CDR2 FQGNSA. In DNA, the CDR3 is TGTGCCAGCAGCTCAGGGCTACAGACCCTCCACTTT. Amino acids: CASSSGLQTLHF.

There are many counts of this clonotype. The CDR3 reads CASSVGGYEQFF. The DNA of the CDR3 is TGTGCCAGCAGCGTAGGCGGGTATGAGCAGTTCTTC. The chain links TRBV9 to TRBJ2-1; maybe TRBD2 (5 bases). The CDR3 is made up of 12 amino acids. The germline CDR1 and CDR2 sequences are SGDLS and YYNGEE. Trimming removed 0 bases at V and 8 bases at J, with 6 bases between. The whole variable domain, filled in from reference TRBV9 and TRBJ2-1, reads DSGVTQTPKHLITATGQRVTLRCSPRSGDLSVYWYQQSLDQGLQFLIQYYNGEERAKGNILERFSAQQFPDLHSELNLSSLELGDSALYFCASSVGGYEQFFGPGTRLTVL.

The table lists this clonotype with a few counts. The chain employs TRBV18 and TRBJ1-1, with D uncertain. Between the trimmed V and J ends, which lost 4 bases and 0 bases, there was a span of 3 bases. CDR1 KGHSH and CDR2 LQKENI come from the germline V gene. This CDR3 spans 12 amino acids. CDR3 amino acids: CASSQMNTEAFF. CDR3 coding DNA: TGTGCCAGCTCACAGATGAACACTGAAGCTTTCTTT.

This clonotype was seen ten or more times. This chain joins TRBV5-5 and TRBJ2-2; D not resolved. Trimming stripped 0 bases from V and 3 bases from J, with 9 bases between. Germline V lookup: CDR1 SGHKS, CDR2 YYEKEE (reference sequence). This CDR3 comprises 15 residues. CDR3 loop: CASSLAVGYTGELFF. As DNA, the CDR3 is TGTGCCAGCAGCTTGGCAGTCGGTTACACCGGGGAGCTGTTTTTT.

This clonotype has a count of ten or more. The DNA of the CDR3 is TGTGCCAGCAGCGTAGGGGAAGGGTTCTATGGCTACACCTTC. This gives the protein CASSVGEGFYGYTF. The rearrangement uses TRBV9 and TRBJ1-2; D remains unclear. The length of the CDR3 is 14 residues. The ends were cut back, 0 bases at V and 4 bases at J, with 10 bases in the middle. Germline CDR1 is SGDLS and CDR2 is YYNGEE.